The 5 T cell receptor beta chains below were found in one sample sequenced in a study of T cell repertoires in cytomegalovirus infection. Using its own MiXCR run on the reads, TCRdb lists one record per CDR3 protein. The sample includes some 450,000 distinct CDR3 sequences, about 33% of them seen just once. The sample consisted of PBMCs. The source of these receptors is a human donor in good health (CMV status not recorded). Some clones in this sample may be carry-over from other donors' samples.

The rearrangement uses TRBV29-1 and TRBJ2-5, with D possibly TRBD1 on 5 matching bases. The CDR3 totals 13 residues. CDR1 SQVTM and CDR2 ANQGSEA come from the germline V gene. The V end was cut by 7 bases, the J end by 4 bases, with 16 bases between. The CDR3 nucleotides read TGCAGCGAGAGGAAGGGGCTCGCAGAGACCCAGTACTTC. Its translation: CSERKGLAETQYF.

This rearrangement joins TRBV7-2 to TRBJ2-5, with TRBD2 matching over 11 bases. Per germline, CDR1 SGHTA and CDR2 FQGNSA. Trimming cost V 1 base and J 3 bases; bases outside gene matches: 4. The CDR3 runs 16 residues. The CDR3, as DNA: TGTGCCAGCAGCTTAGAGGCTAGCGGGGGGAAAGAGACCCAGTACTTC. Its protein is CASSLEASGGKETQYF.

Concerning this clonotype: Germline is not matched at one junction end, which may reflect a read error. The chain carries TRBV12-3 or TRBV12-4 and TRBJ1-2; D may be TRBD1 (6 bases). This CDR3 has 13 residues. The CDR3 DNA reads TGTGCCAGCACCTTGACAGGATCGGATGGCTACAACTTC. Protein sequence: CASTLTGSDGYNF.

V usage is TRBV5-6 and J usage is TRBJ1-5; no firm D call. V shed 2 bases and J shed 0 bases, with 12 bases lying between them. The CDR3 is 16 residues long. Germline values: CDR1 SGHDT, CDR2 YYEEEE. CDR3 nucleotide sequence: TGTGCCAGCAGCTTACGGGTTACCAATAGCAATCAGCCCCAGCATTTT. Its protein product is CASSLRVTNSNQPQHF.

The J gene is TRBJ1-5, the V gene TRBV6-1, with no clear D. Germline assignment: CDR1 MNHNS and CDR2 SASEGT. CDR3 length: 13 amino acids. Between the trimmed V and J ends, which lost 2 bases and 7 bases, there was a span of 9 bases. CDR3 sequence reads: CASSERGGQPQHF. The CDR3 nucleotides are TGTGCCAGCAGTGAAAGAGGAGGGCAGCCCCAGCATTTT.